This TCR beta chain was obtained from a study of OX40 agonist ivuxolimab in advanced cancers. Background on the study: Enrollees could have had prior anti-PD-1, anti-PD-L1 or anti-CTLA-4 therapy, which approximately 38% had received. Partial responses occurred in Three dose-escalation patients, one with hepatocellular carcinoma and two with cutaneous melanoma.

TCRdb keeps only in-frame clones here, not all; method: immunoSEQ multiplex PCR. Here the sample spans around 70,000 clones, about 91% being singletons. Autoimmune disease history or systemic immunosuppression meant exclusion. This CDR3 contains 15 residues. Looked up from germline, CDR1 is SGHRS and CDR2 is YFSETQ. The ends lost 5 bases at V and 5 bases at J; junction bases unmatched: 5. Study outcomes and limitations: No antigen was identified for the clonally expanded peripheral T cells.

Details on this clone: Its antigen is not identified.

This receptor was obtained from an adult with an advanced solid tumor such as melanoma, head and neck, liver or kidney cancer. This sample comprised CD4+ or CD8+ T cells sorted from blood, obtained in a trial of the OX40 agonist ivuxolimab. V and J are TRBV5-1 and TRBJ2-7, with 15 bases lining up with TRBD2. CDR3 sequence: CASSSGLAGGHEQYF. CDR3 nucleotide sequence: TGCGCCAGCAGTTCCGGACTAGCGGGAGGGCACGAGCAGTACTTC.